A single sample gave rise to the 27 T cell receptor beta chains below, sequenced in a study of shared clonotypes between healthy human individuals. The method was immunoSEQ multiplex PCR; TCRdb's version includes in-frame clones alone and lacks a portion of them. The sample lists 2 million to 2.5 million clones, around 95% occurring once. The specimen sequenced was naive CD4+ T cells sorted from blood. Stated subset: CD45RA+ positively selected. The origin of the receptors is a man younger than 35 in good health.

This clone was recorded only once. The chain combines TRBV18 with TRBJ1-1; D gene unclear. V was cut by 3 bases and J by 1 base, with 9 bases left in between. CDR1 is KGHSH, CDR2 LQKENI, per germline. CDR3 size: 14 residues. The CDR3 reads CASSPVNPNTEAFF. Here the CDR3 DNA reads TGTGCCAGCTCACCCGTGAACCCGAACACTGAAGCTTTCTTT.

This chain connects TRBV5-1 to TRBJ1-2; perhaps TRBD1 as D (6 bases). V lost 4 bases, J lost 0 bases, and 16 bases lay in between. Germline V gene sequence: CDR1 SGHRS, CDR2 YFSETQ. This CDR3 is built from 16 residues. This CDR3 is CASSPRGRGTNYGYTF. DNA for the CDR3: TGCGCCAGCAGCCCCAGGGGCAGGGGCACTAACTATGGCTACACCTTC.

This chain links TRBV4-1 with TRBJ1-5, with unresolved D. Germline assignment: CDR1 MGHRA and CDR2 YSYEKL. This CDR3 is 15 amino acids long. V lost 3 bases and J lost 3, with 12 bases in between. CDR3 sequence (DNA): TGCGCCAGCAGCCAGGCCCGGACCGCCAATCAGCCCCAGCATTTT. The encoded protein is CASSQARTANQPQHF.

CDR3: CASSLWGTDRGTSPYEQYF. The CDR3 DNA sequence: TGTGCCAGCAGTTTATGGGGGACGGACCGAGGGACCTCCCCCTACGAGCAGTACTTC. V gene TRBV28 combines with J gene TRBJ2-7; D could derive from TRBD1 or TRBD2 (5 bases each). Trimming took off 0 bases at V and 2 bases at J, with 23 bases between the two ends. Germline CDR1 MDHEN, CDR2 SYDVKM. The CDR3 consists of 19 residues.

The V gene is TRBV5-5, the J gene TRBJ1-2; TRBD1 aligns across 8 bases. The CDR3 has 14 residues. V trimming: 0 bases; J trimming: 4 bases; junction bases outside the gene matches: 2. Germline V gene lookup returns CDR1 SGHKS and CDR2 YYEKEE (reference sequence). The CDR3 region has the DNA TGTGCCAGCAGCTTGGGGGACAGGCCCTATGGCTACACCTTC. Amino acids: CASSLGDRPYGYTF.

The rearrangement joins TRBV11-3 to TRBJ2-2, with 8 bases identical to TRBD2. This CDR3 comprises 14 residues. Germline V gene lookup returns CDR1 SGHNT and CDR2 YENEEA. Losses at the gene ends were 6 bases for V and 0 bases for J; bases not matched to a gene: 0. CDR3 loop: CASRAGANTGELFF. The CDR3 DNA sequence: TGTGCCAGCAGAGCGGGAGCGAACACCGGGGAGCTGTTTTTT. Together with reference TRBV11-3 and TRBJ2-2, the CDR3 gives the full variable domain: EAGVVQSPRYKIIEKKQPVAFWCNPISGHNTLYWYLQNLGQGPELLIRYENEEAVDDSQLPKDRFSAERLKGVDSTLKIQPAELGDSAVYLCASRAGANTGELFFGEGSRLTVL.

The V and J genes are TRBV6-1 and TRBJ1-2; possible D gene TRBD1, 6 bases. The CDR3 consists of 15 residues. The germline V gene has CDR1 MNHNS and CDR2 SASEGT. V was pared by 4 bases and J by 2 bases, with 14 bases between. CDR3 DNA: TGTGCCAGCAGTGCCCCAAATCAGGGGAACTATGGCTACACCTTC. Its translation: CASSAPNQGNYGYTF.

The genes are TRBV7-9 and TRBJ2-7; 7 bases fit TRBD2. V gave up 0 bases and J gave up 0 bases; unmatched junction bases: 5. The V gene's germline CDR1 is SEHNR and CDR2 FQNEAQ (reference sequence). The CDR3 has 16 amino acids. The CDR3 nucleotides read TGTGCCAGCAGCTTAGCGTGGGGCGGGAGCTCCTACGAGCAGTACTTC. Translation: CASSLAWGGSSYEQYF.

CDR3 nucleotide sequence: TGTACCACCTACAGGGATGGGTGGAACACTGAAGCTTTCTTT. Its protein product is CTTYRDGWNTEAFF. This sequence joins TRBV7-2 and TRBJ1-1; D might be TRBD1 (6 bases). V lost 10 bases and J lost 1, with 16 bases in between. Germline lookup yields CDR1 SGHTA and CDR2 FQGNSA. This CDR3 is built from 14 residues. Based on the CDR3 plus reference TRBV7-2 and TRBJ1-1, the full variable domain is GAGVSQSPSNKVTEKGKDVELRCDPISGHTALYWYRQSLGQGLEFLIYFQGNSAPDKSGLPSDRFSAERTGGSVSTLTIQRTQQEDSAVYLCTTYRDGWNTEAFFGQGTRLTVV.

This clone occurred once. CDR3 in DNA: TGTGCCAGCAGTACAACTACGAGCTCCTACGAGCAGTACTTC. Amino acids: CASSTTTSSYEQYF. The chain combines TRBV2 with TRBJ2-7; D unclear. The germline V and J ends were trimmed by 5 bases and 0 bases, with 11 bases remaining between them. Germline V gives CDR1 SNHLY, CDR2 FYNNEI. The CDR3 runs 14 residues.

This chain uses TRBV7-3 with TRBJ2-7; 13 bases match TRBD2. This CDR3 has 16 residues. The germline gives CDR1 SGHTA, CDR2 FQGTGA. The V gene end was trimmed by 5 bases and the J gene end by 12 bases; junction bases not matched to a gene: 16. The CDR3 loop is CASSPRTSGGSPSRYF. The CDR3 DNA reads as TGTGCCAGCAGCCCAAGGACTAGCGGGGGCTCCCCCTCGCGGTACTTC.

This chain uses TRBV5-8 with TRBJ2-3; 10 bases match TRBD1. Germline CDR1 SGHTS, CDR2 YDEGEE. V shed 0 bases, J shed 0 bases, and the junction held 1 base outside the gene matches. The CDR3 is 16 residues long. The DNA for the CDR3 is TGTGCCAGCAGCTTGGGGACAGGGGGTAGCACAGATACGCAGTATTTT. It codes for CASSLGTGGSTDTQYF. The full variable domain, its missing parts supplied by reference TRBV5-8 and TRBJ2-3, is EAGVTQSPTHLIKTRGQQATLRCSPISGHTSVYWYQQALGLGLQFLLWYDEGEERNRGNFPPRFSGRQFPNYSSELNVNALELEDSALYLCASSLGTGGSTDTQYFGPGTRLTVL.

This clone showed up just once. The chain uses TRBV19 and TRBJ2-7; perhaps TRBD2 as D (6 bases). Germline V gene sequence: CDR1 LNHDA, CDR2 SQIVND (reference sequence). V lost 5 bases and J 6 bases, leaving 20 bases between the germline ends. This CDR3 region has 15 residues. CDR3 loop: CASSPPGQGGGEQYF. CDR3 DNA sequence: TGTGCCAGTAGTCCACCAGGGCAGGGAGGCGGCGAGCAGTACTTC.

The chain is built from TRBV6-6 and TRBJ2-2; the D call may be TRBD1 or TRBD2 (6 bases each). Germline V CDR1 and CDR2: MNHNY, SVGAGI (reference sequence). The CDR3 spans 12 residues. V lost 6 bases, J lost 6 bases, and 8 bases lay in between. The chain's CDR3 is CASREGAGELFF. The CDR3, as DNA: TGTGCCAGCAGGGAGGGGGCCGGGGAGCTGTTTTTT.

The V and J genes are TRBV2 and TRBJ2-3, with a possible D match to TRBD1 (6 bases). The CDR3 is 14 residues long. V lost 6 bases and J 0 bases, leaving 10 bases between the germline ends. Germline V gives CDR1 SNHLY, CDR2 FYNNEI. This chain's CDR3 is CASSQDRSTDTQYF. DNA of the CDR3: TGTGCCAGCAGCCAGGACAGAAGCACAGATACGCAGTATTTT.

The count of this clone is one. The chain is built from TRBV6-1 and TRBJ2-3, with D maybe TRBD2 (6 bases). Trimming pared 0 bases from V and 1 base from J, leaving 11 bases between. This CDR3 comprises 16 residues. Per germline, CDR1 MNHNS and CDR2 SASEGT. CDR3 nucleotides: TGTGCCAGCAGTGAAGCTGGGGGGTTAGGCACAGATACGCAGTATTTT. It is translated as CASSEAGGLGTDTQYF.

The J gene is TRBJ2-7, the V gene TRBV6-5; the match to TRBD2 covers 8 bases. The V and J ends lost 5 bases and 4 bases, in that order; junction bases with no gene match: 10. From germline, CDR1 is MNHEY and CDR2 SVGAGI. The length of the CDR3 is 15 residues. CDR3 amino acids: CASSARGGGYYEQYF. CDR3 DNA sequence: TGTGCCAGCAGTGCCCGGGGGGGAGGATATTACGAGCAGTACTTC.

The gene calls are TRBV11-2 and TRBJ2-5; no reliable D call. The germline CDR1 and CDR2 sequences are SGHAT and FQNNGV. The V end lost 4 bases, the J end lost 4 bases, and 13 bases lay between the germline ends. The CDR3 is made up of 14 amino acids. CDR3 coding DNA: TGTGCCAGCAGCTCGCCCCGTATGAGAGAGACCCAGTACTTC. It codes for CASSSPRMRETQYF.

The J gene is TRBJ1-1, the V gene TRBV28, with 12 bases that match TRBD1. With 6 bases clipped from V and 6 bases from J, the junction kept 14 bases outside the gene matches. The CDR3 consists of 17 residues. CDR1 MDHEN and CDR2 SYDVKM come from the germline V gene. The CDR3 nucleotides are TGTGCCAGCAGACCTATAGGGACAGGGGGCATACGGGCTGAAGCTTTCTTT. It translates to CASRPIGTGGIRAEAFF.

The chain is built from TRBV6-5 and TRBJ2-7; TRBD2 matches at 12 bases. The CDR3 length is 15 residues. Looked up from germline, CDR1 is MNHEY and CDR2 is SVGAGI. With V trimmed by 7 bases and J by 3 bases, 7 bases remained unmatched. CDR3 sequence reads: CASKPGLAGNYEQYF. The CDR3 DNA follows: TGTGCCAGCAAACCCGGACTAGCGGGAAACTACGAGCAGTACTTC.

The V call is TRBV5-1, the J call TRBJ1-2; a possible D gene is TRBD1 (6 bases). This CDR3 is built from 12 residues. V lost 4 bases to trimming and J lost 5 bases, with 9 bases between them. Germline-derived CDR1 and CDR2 are SGHRS and YFSETQ. As DNA, the CDR3 is TGCGCCAGCAGCAGGGGGGATTATGGCTACACCTTC. Translation gives CASSRGDYGYTF.

The rearrangement links TRBV4-1 to TRBJ2-4, with D possibly being TRBD1 (6 bases). The germline V and J ends were trimmed by 4 bases and 2 bases, with 15 bases remaining between them. The CDR3 has 16 amino acids. The germline CDR1 and CDR2 sequences are MGHRA and YSYEKL. The CDR3 nucleotides are TGCGCCAGCAGCCTGCAACAGGGTAGGACCAAAAACATTCAGTACTTC. This codes for CASSLQQGRTKNIQYF.

V and J are TRBV4-3 and TRBJ2-2; 8 bases fit TRBD1. V lost 4 bases to trimming and J lost 9 bases; unmatched junction nucleotides: 16. There are 17 residues in the CDR3. Germline V gene data show CDR1 as LGHNA and CDR2 as YSLEER. The CDR3 DNA reads as TGCGCCAGCAGCCGAGATCCGGGACAGGAAAGCCACCGGGAGCTGTTTTTT. Its translation is CASSRDPGQESHRELFF.

CDR3 DNA sequence: TGTGCCAGCAGCTTGCGGGCTAGCGGGGGCACAGATACGCAGTATTTT. Protein product: CASSLRASGGTDTQYF. The chain employs TRBV5-4 and TRBJ2-3; TRBD2 matches at 9 bases. CDR3 size: 16 residues. The V segment lost 1 base and the J segment 1 base; nucleotides outside the gene matches: 4. Germline V CDR1 and CDR2: SGHNT, YYREEE (reference sequence).

This clone turned up a few times. The chain joins TRBV5-1 to TRBJ1-5; D gene unclear. Trimming pared 0 bases from V and 2 bases from J, leaving 15 bases between. CDR3 length equals 17 residues. Germline CDR1 and CDR2: SGHRS and YFSETQ. The CDR3 here is CASSLGPRGFGNQPQHF. The DNA of the CDR3 is TGCGCCAGCAGCTTGGGCCCAAGAGGGTTTGGCAATCAGCCCCAGCATTTT.

The CDR3 region is CASSAGGLAKNIQYF. The CDR3 nucleotides are TGTGCCAGCAGCGCAGGGGGGCTAGCCAAAAACATTCAGTACTTC. The rearrangement uses TRBV7-9 and TRBJ2-4; possible D gene TRBD1, 7 bases. The V gene's germline CDR1 is SEHNR and CDR2 FQNEAQ (reference sequence). The CDR3 runs 15 residues. Trimming stripped 5 bases from V and 0 bases from J, with 11 bases between.

The chain employs TRBV10-3 and TRBJ2-7; unclear D gene. This CDR3 has 12 residues. The V gene lost 4 bases and the J gene lost 6 bases, with 10 bases spanning the gap. CDR1 is ENHRY, CDR2 SYGVKD, per germline. Written as DNA, the CDR3 is TGTGCCATCAGTGCGCAAACCGGCGAGCAGTACTTC. Protein: CAISAQTGEQYF.